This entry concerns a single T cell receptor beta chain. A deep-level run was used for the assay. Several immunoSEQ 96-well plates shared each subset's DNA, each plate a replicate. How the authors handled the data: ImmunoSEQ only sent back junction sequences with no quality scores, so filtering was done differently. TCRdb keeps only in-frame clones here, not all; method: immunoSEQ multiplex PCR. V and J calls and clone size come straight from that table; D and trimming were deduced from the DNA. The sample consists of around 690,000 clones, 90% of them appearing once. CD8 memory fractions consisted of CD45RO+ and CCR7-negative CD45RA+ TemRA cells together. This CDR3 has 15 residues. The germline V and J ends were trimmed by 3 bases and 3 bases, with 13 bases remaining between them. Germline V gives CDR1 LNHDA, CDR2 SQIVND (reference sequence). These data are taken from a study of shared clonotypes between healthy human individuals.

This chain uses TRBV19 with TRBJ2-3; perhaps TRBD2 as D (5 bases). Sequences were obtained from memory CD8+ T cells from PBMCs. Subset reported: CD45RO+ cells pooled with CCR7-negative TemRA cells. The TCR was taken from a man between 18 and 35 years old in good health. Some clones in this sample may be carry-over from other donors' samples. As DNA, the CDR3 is TGTGCCAGTAGTATGGGTGGGAGCCTGACAGATACGCAGTATTTT. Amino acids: CASSMGGSLTDTQYF. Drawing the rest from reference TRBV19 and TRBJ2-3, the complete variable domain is DGGITQSPKYLFRKEGQNVTLSCEQNLNHDAMYWYRQDPGQGLRLIYYSQIVNDFQKGDIAEGYSVSREKKESFPLTVTSAQKNPTAFYLCASSMGGSLTDTQYFGPGTRLTVL.